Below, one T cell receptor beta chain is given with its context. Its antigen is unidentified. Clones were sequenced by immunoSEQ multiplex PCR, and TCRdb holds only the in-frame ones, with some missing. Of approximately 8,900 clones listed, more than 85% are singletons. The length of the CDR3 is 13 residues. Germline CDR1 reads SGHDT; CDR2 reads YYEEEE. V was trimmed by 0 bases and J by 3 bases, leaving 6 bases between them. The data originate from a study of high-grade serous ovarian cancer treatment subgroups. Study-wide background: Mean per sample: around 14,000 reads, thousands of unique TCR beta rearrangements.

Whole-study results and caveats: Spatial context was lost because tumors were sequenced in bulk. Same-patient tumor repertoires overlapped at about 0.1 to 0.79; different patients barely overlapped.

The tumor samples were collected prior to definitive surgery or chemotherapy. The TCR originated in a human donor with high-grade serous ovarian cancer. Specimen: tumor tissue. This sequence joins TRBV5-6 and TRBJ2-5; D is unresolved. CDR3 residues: CASSLALKETQYF. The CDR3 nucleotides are TGTGCCAGCAGCTTGGCCTTGAAAGAGACCCAGTACTTC.